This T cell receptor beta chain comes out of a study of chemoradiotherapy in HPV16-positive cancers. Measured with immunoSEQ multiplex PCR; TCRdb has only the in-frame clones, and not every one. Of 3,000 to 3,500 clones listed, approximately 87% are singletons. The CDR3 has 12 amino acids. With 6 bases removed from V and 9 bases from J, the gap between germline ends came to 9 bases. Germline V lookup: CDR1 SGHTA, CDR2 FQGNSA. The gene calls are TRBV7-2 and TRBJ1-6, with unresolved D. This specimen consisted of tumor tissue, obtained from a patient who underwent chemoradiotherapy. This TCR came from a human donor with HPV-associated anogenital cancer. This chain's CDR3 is CASSFDTSPLHF. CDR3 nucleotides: TGTGCCAGCAGTTTTGATACTTCACCCCTCCACTTT.